Listed below are T cell receptor beta chains from one sample, sequenced in a study of a mutant IDH1 vaccine in newly diagnosed glioma. For these receptors, no antigen is known. Assay used: immunoSEQ multiplex PCR; TCRdb lists only in-frame clones, some missing. In the table there are tens of thousands of clones, roughly 83% of which are singletons. The specimen comprised PBMCs, sampled from a glioma patient whose treatment included an IDH1 peptide vaccine. Receptors were obtained from a woman between 25 and 40 years old with glioma. Some clones in this sample may be carry-over from other donors' samples. CDR3s include the opening cysteine and the closing phenylalanine or tryptophan. Each record gives: D gene, V gene, J gene, clone size, CDR3 DNA, CDR3 protein. The D gene is left open where the match is weak. Size is stated for part of the rows, as once, few or many counts, or as a class when the clone is expanded.

D gene: TRBD2
V gene: TRBV7-9
J gene: TRBJ2-2
clone size: NA
CDR3 DNA: TGTGCCAGCAGCCCCACTAGCGGCCTGAACACCGGGGAGCTGTTTTTT
CDR3 protein: CASSPTSGLNTGELFF

D gene: TRBD2
V gene: TRBV7-9
J gene: TRBJ2-1
clone size: few
CDR3 DNA: TGTGCCAGCAGCCGTCCAGGAAGCGGGAGTGCGAATGAGCAGTTCTTC
CDR3 protein: CASSRPGSGSANEQFF

D gene: TRBD2
V gene: TRBV29-1
J gene: TRBJ2-1
clone size: NA
CDR3 DNA: TGCAGCGTTGAATCCGGGACTAGCGGGGGGAGCTCCTACAATGAGCAGTTCTTC
CDR3 protein: CSVESGTSGGSSYNEQFF

D gene: NA
V gene: TRBV29-1
J gene: TRBJ2-3
clone size: NA
CDR3 DNA: TGCAGCGGGGAAAAGAAAGATACGCAGTATTTT
CDR3 protein: CSGEKKDTQYF

D gene: NA
V gene: TRBV9
J gene: TRBJ2-3
clone size: NA
CDR3 DNA: TGTGCCAGCAGCGTAGAGGATCGGACAGATACGCAGTATTTT
CDR3 protein: CASSVEDRTDTQYF

D gene: TRBD2
V gene: TRBV30
J gene: TRBJ2-1
clone size: NA
CDR3 DNA: TGTGCCTGGAGTGTACTGGGACTAGCGGGAGGTAGCTCCTACAATGAGCAGTTCTTC
CDR3 protein: CAWSVLGLAGGSSYNEQFF

D gene: NA
V gene: TRBV7-9
J gene: TRBJ2-1
clone size: once
CDR3 DNA: TGTGCCAGCAAAGGCCAAAGGACAGCAAGCTACAATGAGCAGTTCTTC
CDR3 protein: CASKGQRTASYNEQFF

D gene: NA
V gene: TRBV13
J gene: TRBJ1-1
clone size: once
CDR3 DNA: TGTGCCAGCAGGGTCGGAGGGGGGGGCGGCACTGAAGCTTTCTTT
CDR3 protein: CASRVGGGGGTEAFF

D gene: TRBD1
V gene: TRBV7-8
J gene: TRBJ2-7
clone size: NA
CDR3 DNA: TGTGCCAGCAGCTTGGGGACAGGGGGACAGAACGAGCAGTACTTC
CDR3 protein: CASSLGTGGQNEQYF

D gene: NA
V gene: TRBV7-6
J gene: TRBJ1-5
clone size: NA
CDR3 DNA: TGTGCCAGCAGCTTAGTTGGGGGCAATCAGCCCCAGCATTTT
CDR3 protein: CASSLVGGNQPQHF

D gene: NA
V gene: TRBV18
J gene: TRBJ2-3
clone size: NA
CDR3 DNA: TGTGCCAGCTCACCACCAGTCCGGACGGATACGCAGTATTTT
CDR3 protein: CASSPPVRTDTQYF

D gene: TRBD1
V gene: TRBV9
J gene: TRBJ2-7
clone size: NA
CDR3 DNA: TGTGCCAGCAGCGTAGTGGGACAGGGGGCGCAGGAGCAGTACTTC
CDR3 protein: CASSVVGQGAQEQYF

D gene: TRBD2
V gene: TRBV2
J gene: TRBJ2-7
clone size: NA
CDR3 DNA: TGTGCCAGCAGTGAAGGACTAGCGGGACCTTCCTACGAGCAGTACTTC
CDR3 protein: CASSEGLAGPSYEQYF

D gene: NA
V gene: TRBV19
J gene: TRBJ1-1
clone size: NA
CDR3 DNA: TGTGCCAGTAGTCAAAGCGGGAACACTGAAGCTTTCTTT
CDR3 protein: CASSQSGNTEAFF

D gene: NA
V gene: TRBV11-2
J gene: TRBJ1-1
clone size: NA
CDR3 DNA: TGTGCCAGCAGCCGTGTTGACACTGAAGCTTTCTTT
CDR3 protein: CASSRVDTEAFF

D gene: TRBD1
V gene: TRBV11-3
J gene: TRBJ1-3
clone size: NA
CDR3 DNA: TGTGCCACCTCGAGGGGGCGAGGTGGAAACACCATATATTTT
CDR3 protein: CATSRGRGGNTIYF

D gene: TRBD2
V gene: TRBV11-2
J gene: TRBJ2-7
clone size: once
CDR3 DNA: TGTGCCAGCAGCCTAGGACTAGCGGACTACGAGCAGTACTTC
CDR3 protein: CASSLGLADYEQYF

D gene: NA
V gene: TRBV27
J gene: TRBJ2-2
clone size: NA
CDR3 DNA: TGTGCCAGCAGATCCACGAAGTGGACTGTAAACACCGGGGAGCTGTTTTTT
CDR3 protein: CASRSTKWTVNTGELFF

D gene: NA
V gene: TRBV6-7
J gene: TRBJ1-4
clone size: few
CDR3 DNA: TGTGCCAGCAGTTCCTGGACACGTCGGGGAAAACTGTTTTTT
CDR3 protein: CASSSWTRRGKLFF

D gene: TRBD2
V gene: TRBV5-1
J gene: TRBJ2-2
clone size: NA
CDR3 DNA: TGCGCCAGCAGATTAGCGGGAGGGAACACCGGGGAGCTGTTTTTT
CDR3 protein: CASRLAGGNTGELFF

D gene: NA
V gene: TRBV19
J gene: TRBJ1-2
clone size: NA
CDR3 DNA: TGTGCCAGCCCAGGGGTACATGGCTACACCTTC
CDR3 protein: CASPGVHGYTF

D gene: NA
V gene: TRBV29-1
J gene: TRBJ1-2
clone size: NA
CDR3 DNA: TGCAGCGTTGGCTCTGTAGGGGGAACCTATGGCTACACCTTC
CDR3 protein: CSVGSVGGTYGYTF

D gene: TRBD2
V gene: TRBV2
J gene: TRBJ2-2
clone size: NA
CDR3 DNA: TGTGCCAGCACCCGGAGAGTAGCGGGAGGGCCAACCGGGGAGCTGTTTTTT
CDR3 protein: CASTRRVAGGPTGELFF

D gene: NA
V gene: TRBV10-3
J gene: TRBJ2-1
clone size: NA
CDR3 DNA: TGTGCCATCAGTGAGAGAGGGCTCTACAATGAGCAGTTCTTC
CDR3 protein: CAISERGLYNEQFF

D gene: NA
V gene: TRBV9
J gene: TRBJ1-5
clone size: NA
CDR3 DNA: TGTGCCAGCGGGACCGGGCCGGTTCAGCCCCAGCATTTT
CDR3 protein: CASGTGPVQPQHF